The rows below give T cell receptor beta chains drawn from one sample of a study of T cell responses to AZD1222 COVID-19 vaccine. TCRdb's table, derived via immunoSEQ multiplex PCR, lists solely in-frame clones and lacks some. The sample lists approximately 140,000 clones, about 90% seen once, with about 3% in the top ten. Here the sequenced sample was peripheral blood, taken on day 0 of AZD1222 vaccination. These TCRs come from an adult in good health. The CDR3 runs from the conserved cysteine through the conserved F or W. The D gene is left open where the match is weak. Clone size, where shown, is once, few, many, or a class for clones that have expanded.

j_call,d_call,clone_size,v_call,cdr3_nt,cdr3_aa
TRBJ1-6,NA,NA,TRBV5-1,TGCGCCAGCAGCTTGGATGCTAATTCACCCCTCCACTTT,CASSLDANSPLHF
TRBJ1-3,NA,NA,TRBV7-3,TGTGCCAGCAGCCTCATTGGAGGGATCTCTGGAAACACCATATATTTT,CASSLIGGISGNTIYF
TRBJ2-7,TRBD2,NA,TRBV2,TGTGCCAGCAGTGAAGGGCGGCGGGGGAGCTCCTACGAGCAGTACTTC,CASSEGRRGSSYEQYF
TRBJ2-1,NA,NA,TRBV30,TGTGCCTGGAGGGCTAGCGTTCGGGAGCAGTTCTTC,CAWRASVREQFF
TRBJ1-3,TRBD1,NA,TRBV29-1,TGCAGTGCCTCGATCCCGACAGGGGCTGGAAACACCATATATTTT,CSASIPTGAGNTIYF
TRBJ2-2,NA,NA,TRBV25-1,TGTGCCAGCAGCCCAGGGACCGGGGAGCTGTTTTTT,CASSPGTGELFF
TRBJ1-6,NA,NA,TRBV6-5,TGTGCCAGCAGTTACCATAATTCACCCCTCCACTTT,CASSYHNSPLHF
TRBJ2-1,NA,NA,TRBV6-8,TGTGCCAGCAGTTACCCCGGTCGAGGACCCAACAATGAGCAGTTCTTC,CASSYPGRGPNNEQFF
TRBJ2-5,TRBD2,NA,TRBV5-1,TGCGCCAGCAGCCCCTCTGGCGGGGGAGGACAAGAGACCCAGTACTTC,CASSPSGGGGQETQYF
TRBJ1-2,NA,NA,TRBV18,TGTGCCAGCTCACCAGCTAGGTATGGCTACACCTTC,CASSPARYGYTF
TRBJ1-6,NA,few,TRBV27,TGTGCCAGCAGTTCCCTAGGCAGGGGCTATAATTCACCCCTCCACTTT,CASSSLGRGYNSPLHF
TRBJ2-1,NA,NA,TRBV24-1,TGTGCCACCAGTGATTTTATTGGTAGCGGACTAAATGAGCAGTTCTTC,CATSDFIGSGLNEQFF
TRBJ2-5,NA,once,TRBV24-1,TGTGCCACCAGTGACCCGACTCAGACAGCGGAGGAGACCCAGTACTTC,CATSDPTQTAEETQYF
TRBJ1-3,NA,NA,TRBV6-1,TGTGCCAGCAGTGAATGGATCGGCAGAGCTGGAAACACCATATATTTT,CASSEWIGRAGNTIYF
TRBJ2-7,TRBD2,NA,TRBV7-8,TGTGCCAGCAGCTTACTAGCGGGGTCCTACGAGCAGTACTTC,CASSLLAGSYEQYF
TRBJ2-5,TRBD1,NA,TRBV7-9,TGTGCCAGCAGCCCGGTCACAGGGGGAGTCGAGACCCAGTACTTC,CASSPVTGGVETQYF
TRBJ2-1,NA,NA,TRBV3-1/TRBV3-2,TGTGCCAGCAGTTCCACCGGTGCCGGCGTAGTGCAGTTCTTC,CASSSTGAGVVQFF
TRBJ1-1,NA,once,TRBV13,TGTGCCAGCTACGGGCGGAACACTGAAGCTTTCTTT,CASYGRNTEAFF
TRBJ1-2,NA,NA,TRBV10-3,TGTGCCATCAGTGTTGGGACAATCTATGGCTACACCTTC,CAISVGTIYGYTF
TRBJ2-7,NA,NA,TRBV19,TGTGCCAGTAGCAGGTGGGAAGGGAGCTCCTACGAGCAGTACTTC,CASSRWEGSSYEQYF
TRBJ2-2,NA,NA,TRBV4-2,TGTGCCAGCAGTCATACAGGGTTCACCGGGGAGCTGTTTTTT,CASSHTGFTGELFF
TRBJ2-7,NA,NA,TRBV15,TGTGCCACCAGCAGAGGTTTCTACGAGCAGTACTTC,CATSRGFYEQYF
TRBJ1-4,NA,NA,TRBV27,TGTGCCAGCAGTTTTCGTGCGGGGAGTAATGAAAAACTGTTTTTT,CASSFRAGSNEKLFF
TRBJ2-3,TRBD2,NA,TRBV9,TGTGCCAGCAGCCTAGCGGGTAGCACAGATACGCAGTATTTT,CASSLAGSTDTQYF
TRBJ2-1,TRBD2,NA,TRBV28,TGTGCCAGCAGCTCAAGACTAGCGGGAGCCTACAATGAGCAGTTCTTC,CASSSRLAGAYNEQFF
TRBJ2-2,NA,NA,TRBV19,TGTGCCAGTAGTACCCGGACAGCGAACACCGGGGAGCTGTTTTTT,CASSTRTANTGELFF
TRBJ2-3,TRBD2,NA,TRBV9,TGTGCCAGCAGCGCCCCTACTAGCGGGGGGTCAGATACGCAGTATTTT,CASSAPTSGGSDTQYF
TRBJ2-6,TRBD1,NA,TRBV5-1,TGCGCCAGCAGCTTTAAGAGGACAGGGACCTCTGGGGCCAACGTCCTGACTTTC,CASSFKRTGTSGANVLTF
TRBJ1-4,NA,NA,TRBV19,TGTGCCAGTAGTCCGGCCGTGGGACACTCGGAAGAAAAACTGTTTTTT,CASSPAVGHSEEKLFF
TRBJ1-2,NA,NA,TRBV11-2,TGTGCCAGCAGCCTAAATAGTAACTATGGCTACACCTTC,CASSLNSNYGYTF
TRBJ1-2,NA,NA,TRBV6-5,TGTGCCAGCAGTTACAATCGCAGAGTCAACTATGGCTACACCTTC,CASSYNRRVNYGYTF
TRBJ1-2,NA,few,TRBV5-6,TGTGCCAGCAGCTTGGGGCCACGGACGGTTGGCTACACCTTC,CASSLGPRTVGYTF
TRBJ2-7,TRBD2,once,TRBV5-4,TGTGCCGGGACTCGGACTAGCGGAAAAAGCTCCTACGAGCAGTACTTC,CAGTRTSGKSSYEQYF
TRBJ2-1,TRBD2,NA,TRBV29-1,TGCAGCGTTGTTATTTTGGGGACTAGTGAGACGGATGAGCAGTTCTTC,CSVVILGTSETDEQFF
TRBJ2-7,TRBD2,NA,TRBV28,TGTGCCAGCAGTTCAGCGGGAGGGGGTTCCTACGAGCAGTACTTC,CASSSAGGGSYEQYF
TRBJ1-2,NA,NA,TRBV5-6,TGTGCCAGCAGCTTGGGGATTACAGGGTGGTATGGCTACACCTTC,CASSLGITGWYGYTF
TRBJ1-2,TRBD1,NA,TRBV3-1/TRBV3-2,TGTGCCAGCAGCGGACAGGGGATAAATGGCTACACCTTC,CASSGQGINGYTF
TRBJ1-5,TRBD1,NA,TRBV5-8,TGTGCCAGCAGCTTGGGGGCAGGACAGGCCTATCAGCCCCAGCATTTT,CASSLGAGQAYQPQHF
TRBJ2-2,NA,once,TRBV4-3,TGCGCCAGCAGCCTGACAATCGCGAACACCGGGGAGCTGTTTTTT,CASSLTIANTGELFF
TRBJ1-2,TRBD1,NA,TRBV6-1,TGTGCCAGCAGTGAAAAGGGACAGGGGGCGCACGGCTACACCTTC,CASSEKGQGAHGYTF
TRBJ2-5,TRBD1,NA,TRBV5-1,TGCGCCAGCAGCCCAGGACAGGGGATTGAAGAGACCCAGTACTTC,CASSPGQGIEETQYF
TRBJ2-3,TRBD1,once,TRBV5-1,TGCGCCAGTGCGACAGGGGGAGATACGCAGTATTTT,CASATGGDTQYF
TRBJ2-7,TRBD2,NA,TRBV5-4,TGTGCCAGCAGCTTGAATCAACTAGCGGGGGTGCCCTACGAGCAGTACTTC,CASSLNQLAGVPYEQYF
TRBJ1-3,TRBD1,NA,TRBV5-1,TGCGCCAGCAGCTGGGACAGTGGAGGAAACACCATATATTTT,CASSWDSGGNTIYF
TRBJ2-3,NA,once,TRBV7-2,TGTGCCAGCAGCTTCGGCGGGGAGAAGACAGATACGCAGTATTTT,CASSFGGEKTDTQYF
TRBJ1-1,TRBD1,NA,TRBV6-2/TRBV6-3,TGTGCCAGCAGTTACGCGATCCAGAACCCGGGACAGGAGAACACTGAAGCTTTCTTT,CASSYAIQNPGQENTEAFF
TRBJ1-1,TRBD1,NA,TRBV5-4,TGTGCCAGCAACAGGGGGCGAAACACTGAAGCTTTCTTT,CASNRGRNTEAFF
TRBJ2-7,NA,NA,TRBV10-3,TGTGCCATCAGTGAGGAAGGGACGAACGAGCAGTACTTC,CAISEEGTNEQYF
TRBJ1-5,NA,few,TRBV19,TGTGCCAGTACCCCGGGGCAGGTTGGACATAGCAATCAGCCCCAGCATTTT,CASTPGQVGHSNQPQHF
TRBJ2-1,NA,NA,TRBV5-1,TGCGCCAGCAGCTTGGAGGGAAAAAGCGGGTGGGCCTACAATGAGCAGTTCTTC,CASSLEGKSGWAYNEQFF
TRBJ2-3,NA,NA,TRBV24-1,TGTGCCACCAGTGATTCGAAAAGTAGCACAGATACGCAGTATTTT,CATSDSKSSTDTQYF
TRBJ2-1,NA,NA,TRBV11-3,TGTGCCAGCAGCCCCACAAGCGTCGGCGAGCAGTTCTTC,CASSPTSVGEQFF